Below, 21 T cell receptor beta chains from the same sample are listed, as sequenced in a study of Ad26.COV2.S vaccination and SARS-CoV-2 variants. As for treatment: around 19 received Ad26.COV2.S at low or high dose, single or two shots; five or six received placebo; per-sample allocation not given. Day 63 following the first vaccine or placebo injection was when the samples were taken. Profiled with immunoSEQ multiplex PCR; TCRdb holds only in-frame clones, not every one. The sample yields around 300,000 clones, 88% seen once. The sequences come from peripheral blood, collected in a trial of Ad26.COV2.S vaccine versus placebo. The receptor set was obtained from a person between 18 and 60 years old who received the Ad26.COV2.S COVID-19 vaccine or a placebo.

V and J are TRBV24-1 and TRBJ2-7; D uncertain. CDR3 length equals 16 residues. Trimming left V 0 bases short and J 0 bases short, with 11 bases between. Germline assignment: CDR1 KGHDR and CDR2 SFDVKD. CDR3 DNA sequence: TGTGCCACCAGTGATTTGCGCGACACCGACTCCTACGAGCAGTACTTC. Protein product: CATSDLRDTDSYEQYF.

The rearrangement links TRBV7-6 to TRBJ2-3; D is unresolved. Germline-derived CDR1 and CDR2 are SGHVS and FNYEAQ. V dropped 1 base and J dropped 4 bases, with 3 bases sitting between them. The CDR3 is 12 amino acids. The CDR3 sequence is CASSLGADTQYF. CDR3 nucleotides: TGTGCCAGCAGCTTAGGGGCAGATACGCAGTATTTT.

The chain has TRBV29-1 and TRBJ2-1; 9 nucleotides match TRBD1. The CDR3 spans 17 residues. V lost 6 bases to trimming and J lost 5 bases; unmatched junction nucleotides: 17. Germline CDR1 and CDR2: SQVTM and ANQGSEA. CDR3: CSVGGAGRDRDNNEQFF. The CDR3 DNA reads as TGCAGCGTCGGCGGGGCGGGGCGGGACAGGGATAACAATGAGCAGTTCTTC.

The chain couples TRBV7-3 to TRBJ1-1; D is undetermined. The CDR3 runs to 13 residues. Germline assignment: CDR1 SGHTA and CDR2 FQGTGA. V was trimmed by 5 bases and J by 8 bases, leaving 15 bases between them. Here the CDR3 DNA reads TGTGCCAGCAGCACGGACGGTCAAAAAGAAGCTTTCTTT. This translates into CASSTDGQKEAFF.

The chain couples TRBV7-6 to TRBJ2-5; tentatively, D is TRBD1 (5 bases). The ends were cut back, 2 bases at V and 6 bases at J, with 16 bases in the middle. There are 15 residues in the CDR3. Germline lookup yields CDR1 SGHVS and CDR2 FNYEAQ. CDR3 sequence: CASSLFGPGIQTQYF. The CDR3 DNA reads TGTGCCAGCAGCTTATTCGGTCCAGGGATCCAGACCCAGTACTTC.

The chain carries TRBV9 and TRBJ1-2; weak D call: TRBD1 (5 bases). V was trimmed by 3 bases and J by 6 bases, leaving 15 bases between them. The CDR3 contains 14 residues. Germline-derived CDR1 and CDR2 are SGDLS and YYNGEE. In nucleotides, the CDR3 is TGTGCCAGCAGCGGGTGGGGCAGGGCCAATGGCTACACCTTC. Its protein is CASSGWGRANGYTF.

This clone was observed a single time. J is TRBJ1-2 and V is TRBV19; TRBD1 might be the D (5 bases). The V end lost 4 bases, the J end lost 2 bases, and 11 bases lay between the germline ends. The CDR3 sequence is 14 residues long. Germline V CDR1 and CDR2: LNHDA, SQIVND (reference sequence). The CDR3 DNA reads TGTGCCAGTAGTAAAAGCAGGGAAAACTATGGCTACACCTTC. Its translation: CASSKSRENYGYTF. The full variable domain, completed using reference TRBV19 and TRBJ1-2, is DGGITQSPKYLFRKEGQNVTLSCEQNLNHDAMYWYRQDPGQGLRLIYYSQIVNDFQKGDIAEGYSVSREKKESFPLTVTSAQKNPTAFYLCASSKSRENYGYTFGSGTRLTVV.

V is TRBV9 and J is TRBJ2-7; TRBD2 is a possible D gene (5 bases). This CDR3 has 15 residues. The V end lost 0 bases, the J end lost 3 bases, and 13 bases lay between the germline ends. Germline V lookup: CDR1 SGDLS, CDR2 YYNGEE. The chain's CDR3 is CASSVDGVSIYEQYF. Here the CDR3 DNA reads TGTGCCAGCAGCGTAGACGGGGTTAGCATCTACGAGCAGTACTTC.

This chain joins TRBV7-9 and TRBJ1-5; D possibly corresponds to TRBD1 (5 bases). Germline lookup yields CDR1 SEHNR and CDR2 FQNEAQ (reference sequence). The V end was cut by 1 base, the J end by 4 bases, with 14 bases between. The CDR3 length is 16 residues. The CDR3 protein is CASSLGERGLNQPQHF. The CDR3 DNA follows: TGTGCCAGCAGCTTAGGAGAACGGGGGTTAAATCAGCCCCAGCATTTT. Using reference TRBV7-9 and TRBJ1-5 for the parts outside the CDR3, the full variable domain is DTGVSQNPRHKITKRGQNVTFRCDPISEHNRLYWYRQTLGQGPEFLTYFQNEAQLEKSRLLSDRFSAERPKGSFSTLEIQRTEQGDSAMYLCASSLGERGLNQPQHFGDGTRLSIL.

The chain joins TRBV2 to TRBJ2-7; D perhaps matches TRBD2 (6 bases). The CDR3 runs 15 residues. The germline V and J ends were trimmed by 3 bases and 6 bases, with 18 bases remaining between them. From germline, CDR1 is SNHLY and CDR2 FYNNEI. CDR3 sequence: CASSDVAGRYGEQYF. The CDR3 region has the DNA TGTGCCAGCAGTGACGTGGCAGGGAGGTACGGCGAGCAGTACTTC.

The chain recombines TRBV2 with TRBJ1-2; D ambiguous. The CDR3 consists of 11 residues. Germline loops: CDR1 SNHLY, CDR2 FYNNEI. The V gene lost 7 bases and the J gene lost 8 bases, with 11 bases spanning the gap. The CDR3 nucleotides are TGTGCCAGCACCGAGGGTCCGGGCTACACCTTC. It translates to CASTEGPGYTF.

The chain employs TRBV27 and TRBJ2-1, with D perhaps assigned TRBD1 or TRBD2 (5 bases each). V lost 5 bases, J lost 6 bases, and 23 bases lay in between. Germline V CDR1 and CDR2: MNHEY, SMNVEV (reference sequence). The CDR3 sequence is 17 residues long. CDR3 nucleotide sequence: TGTGCCAGCAGTCCACGGGGCTCCCCCCAGATCTCCAATGAGCAGTTCTTC. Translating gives CASSPRGSPQISNEQFF.

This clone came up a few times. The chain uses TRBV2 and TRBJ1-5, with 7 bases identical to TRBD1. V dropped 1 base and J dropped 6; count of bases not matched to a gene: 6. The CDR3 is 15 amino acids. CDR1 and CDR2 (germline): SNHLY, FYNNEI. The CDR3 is CASSEGQGRGQPQHF. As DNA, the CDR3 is TGTGCCAGCAGTGAAGGACAGGGAAGGGGTCAGCCCCAGCATTTT.

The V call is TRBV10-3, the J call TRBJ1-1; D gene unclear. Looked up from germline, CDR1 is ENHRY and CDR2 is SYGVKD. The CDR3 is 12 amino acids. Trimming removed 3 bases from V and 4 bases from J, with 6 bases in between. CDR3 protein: CAISDMGTEAFF. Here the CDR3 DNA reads TGTGCCATCAGTGATATGGGCACTGAAGCTTTCTTT.

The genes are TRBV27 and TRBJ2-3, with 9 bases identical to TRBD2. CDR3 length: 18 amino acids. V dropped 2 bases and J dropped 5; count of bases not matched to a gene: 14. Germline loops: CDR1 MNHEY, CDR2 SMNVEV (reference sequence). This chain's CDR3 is CASSLKDWREGPEDTQYF. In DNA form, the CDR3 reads TGTGCCAGCAGTTTAAAGGATTGGCGGGAGGGCCCGGAAGATACGCAGTATTTT.

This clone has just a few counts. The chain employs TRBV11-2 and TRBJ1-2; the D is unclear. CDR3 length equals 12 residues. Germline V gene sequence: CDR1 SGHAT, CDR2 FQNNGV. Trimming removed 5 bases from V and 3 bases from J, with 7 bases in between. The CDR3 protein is CASSPWYYGYTF. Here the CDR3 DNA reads TGTGCCAGCAGCCCGTGGTACTATGGCTACACCTTC.

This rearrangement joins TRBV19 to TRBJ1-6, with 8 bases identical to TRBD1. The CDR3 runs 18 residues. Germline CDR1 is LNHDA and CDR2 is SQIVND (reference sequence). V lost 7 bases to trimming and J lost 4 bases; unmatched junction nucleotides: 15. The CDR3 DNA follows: TGTGCCAGTAAGTGGACAGGGATAACGAAGAATTATAATTCACCCCTCCACTTT. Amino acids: CASKWTGITKNYNSPLHF. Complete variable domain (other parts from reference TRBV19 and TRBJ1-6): DGGITQSPKYLFRKEGQNVTLSCEQNLNHDAMYWYRQDPGQGLRLIYYSQIVNDFQKGDIAEGYSVSREKKESFPLTVTSAQKNPTAFYLCASKWTGITKNYNSPLHFGNGTRLTVT.

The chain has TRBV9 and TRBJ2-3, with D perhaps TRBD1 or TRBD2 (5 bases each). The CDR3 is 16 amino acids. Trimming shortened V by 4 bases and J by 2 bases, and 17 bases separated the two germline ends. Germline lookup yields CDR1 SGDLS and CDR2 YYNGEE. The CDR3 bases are TGTGCCAGCAGCCCCCTAGGGACCCAACCCACAGATACGCAGTATTTT. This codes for CASSPLGTQPTDTQYF. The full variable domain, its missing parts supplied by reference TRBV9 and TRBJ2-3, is DSGVTQTPKHLITATGQRVTLRCSPRSGDLSVYWYQQSLDQGLQFLIQYYNGEERAKGNILERFSAQQFPDLHSELNLSSLELGDSALYFCASSPLGTQPTDTQYFGPGTRLTVL.

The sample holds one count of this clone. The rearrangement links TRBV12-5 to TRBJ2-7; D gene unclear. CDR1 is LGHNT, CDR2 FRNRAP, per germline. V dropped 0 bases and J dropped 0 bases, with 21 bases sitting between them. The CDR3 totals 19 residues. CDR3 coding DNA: TGTGCTAGTGGTTTGGTACTTCCGTCGGAGCGAGTGAGCTCCTACGAGCAGTACTTC. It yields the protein CASGLVLPSERVSSYEQYF.

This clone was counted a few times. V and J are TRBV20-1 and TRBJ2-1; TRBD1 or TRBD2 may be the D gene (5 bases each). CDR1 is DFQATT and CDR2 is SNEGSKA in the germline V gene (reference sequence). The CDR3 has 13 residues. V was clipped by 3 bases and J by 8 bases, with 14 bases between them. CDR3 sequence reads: CSASLGDLHEQFF. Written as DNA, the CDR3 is TGCAGTGCTAGTCTCGGGGACCTACATGAGCAGTTCTTC.

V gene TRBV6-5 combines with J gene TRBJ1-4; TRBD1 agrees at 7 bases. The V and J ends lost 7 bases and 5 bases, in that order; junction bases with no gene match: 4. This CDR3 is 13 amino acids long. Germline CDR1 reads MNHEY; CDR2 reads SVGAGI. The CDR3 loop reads CASTGTVNEKLFF. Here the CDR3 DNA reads TGTGCCAGCACCGGGACAGTGAATGAAAAACTGTTTTTT.